Listed below are T cell receptor beta chains from one sample, sequenced in a study of cytomegalovirus exposure and HLA in healthy donors. Assay used: immunoSEQ multiplex PCR; TCRdb lists only in-frame clones, some missing. This sample's table reports 45,000 or so clones. Input material: PBMCs. All receptors derive from a male donor in good health and CMV-seronegative. Each CDR3 is given without its conserved first and last residue.

v_call cdr3_aa
TRBV5-1 ASSLGGIGTGELF
TRBV4-3 ASSQGRGGYEQY
TRBV21-1 ASSKNPGNSYEQY
TRBV4-1 ASSHTGLANTEAF
TRBV9 ASGAGAANTGELF
TRBV29-1 SVQGQGAYEQY
TRBV5-1 ASRVGQGGNYGYT
TRBV7-9 ASSLQGYEQY
TRBV30 AWRLPGQGTKNTGELF
TRBV6-6 ASSRTENEQF
TRBV4-2 ASSGGSEAF
TRBV27 ASSLGQGGNTEAF
TRBV7-3 ASSLGQGTTEAF
TRBV5-1 ASTTTGTNYGYT
TRBV7-2 ASGRQTSFEYGYT
TRBV5-1 ASTQDEGQGDGYT
TRBV9 ASSGGGSPLH
TRBV4-1 ASSQGRYSAPDYGYT
TRBV7-9 ASSPQGLSSGNTIY
TRBV7-7 ASSPTGASRTDTQY
TRBV7-3 ASSWDRSSYNEQF
TRBV7-9 ASSPQGSFYEQY
TRBV5-1 ASRQGSRNTEAF
TRBV4-1 ASSQQQGNGGSNQPQH
TRBV18 ASSPRRLAGGSYTGELF
TRBV6-5 ASRRRQSSYEQY
TRBV14 ASSQDPGQGINEQY
TRBV5-6 ASSRDRSSYEQY
TRBV19 ASSILGVDTEAF
TRBV27 ASSLDRESWPQH
TRBV7-6 ASSQPGQASYEQY
TRBV29-1 SAAPTGLYNEQF
TRBV6-4 ASGSGSSGANVLT
TRBV6-5 AAGGGANQPQH
TRBV18 ASSKTGERTEAF
TRBV4-3 ASSQDPGTGYNSPLH
TRBV11-1 ASSLTSGGITDTQY
TRBV27 ASSLSPRGYEQY
TRBV13 ASTGSPYEQY
TRBV5-1 ASSSRMGSEQF
TRBV7-9 ASSSRGGISTNEKLF
TRBV5-6 ASSLQGRYGYT
TRBV6-1 ASSRQGVYEAF
TRBV5-1 ASSLDSGIPLH
TRBV5-1 ASSLRGVQGEYDEQY
TRBV7-9 ASSLEGGGYEQY
TRBV7-8 ASSSRWGQEGYT
TRBV7-8 ASSLIGALGSPLH
TRBV4-1 ASSQVSSPYEQY
TRBV4-1 ASSQVAGASGYEQY
TRBV18 ASSPLTVQETQY
TRBV4-3 ASSPKRGFNQPQH
TRBV29-1 SVPSSGVTDTQY
TRBV11-2 ASSLRGLAISYEQY